This T cell receptor beta chain was captured in a study of blood T cell repertoires in COVID-19. Across the study: The United States, Italy and Spain provided the acute and convalescent COVID-19 samples. In each case, the material was cDNA or gDNA derived from T cells, B-cell-depleted T cells, or PBMCs.

The authors' processing: Amplification from reference gene primers served as the basis for estimated nucleated cell counts. Here immunoSEQ multiplex PCR was the method, and the copy in TCRdb shows in-frame clones only, minus some. D and trimming were read from the DNA, whereas the V and J calls and clone size are those reported in that table. The sample holds around 250,000 clones, about nine tenths seen once. Germline values: CDR1 SGHTA, CDR2 FQGNSA. The V and J ends lost 5 bases and 0 bases respectively, with 11 bases between them. The CDR3 has 15 residues. The rearrangement uses TRBV7-2 and TRBJ1-5, with D hard to call. The sample comprised peripheral blood. The TCR sequence derives from a woman aged 60-75 years who had recovered from COVID-19. The CDR3 DNA reads as TGTGCCAGCAGCCCCCTAATGATTAGCAATCAGCCCCAGCATTTT. It is translated as CASSPLMISNQPQHF.